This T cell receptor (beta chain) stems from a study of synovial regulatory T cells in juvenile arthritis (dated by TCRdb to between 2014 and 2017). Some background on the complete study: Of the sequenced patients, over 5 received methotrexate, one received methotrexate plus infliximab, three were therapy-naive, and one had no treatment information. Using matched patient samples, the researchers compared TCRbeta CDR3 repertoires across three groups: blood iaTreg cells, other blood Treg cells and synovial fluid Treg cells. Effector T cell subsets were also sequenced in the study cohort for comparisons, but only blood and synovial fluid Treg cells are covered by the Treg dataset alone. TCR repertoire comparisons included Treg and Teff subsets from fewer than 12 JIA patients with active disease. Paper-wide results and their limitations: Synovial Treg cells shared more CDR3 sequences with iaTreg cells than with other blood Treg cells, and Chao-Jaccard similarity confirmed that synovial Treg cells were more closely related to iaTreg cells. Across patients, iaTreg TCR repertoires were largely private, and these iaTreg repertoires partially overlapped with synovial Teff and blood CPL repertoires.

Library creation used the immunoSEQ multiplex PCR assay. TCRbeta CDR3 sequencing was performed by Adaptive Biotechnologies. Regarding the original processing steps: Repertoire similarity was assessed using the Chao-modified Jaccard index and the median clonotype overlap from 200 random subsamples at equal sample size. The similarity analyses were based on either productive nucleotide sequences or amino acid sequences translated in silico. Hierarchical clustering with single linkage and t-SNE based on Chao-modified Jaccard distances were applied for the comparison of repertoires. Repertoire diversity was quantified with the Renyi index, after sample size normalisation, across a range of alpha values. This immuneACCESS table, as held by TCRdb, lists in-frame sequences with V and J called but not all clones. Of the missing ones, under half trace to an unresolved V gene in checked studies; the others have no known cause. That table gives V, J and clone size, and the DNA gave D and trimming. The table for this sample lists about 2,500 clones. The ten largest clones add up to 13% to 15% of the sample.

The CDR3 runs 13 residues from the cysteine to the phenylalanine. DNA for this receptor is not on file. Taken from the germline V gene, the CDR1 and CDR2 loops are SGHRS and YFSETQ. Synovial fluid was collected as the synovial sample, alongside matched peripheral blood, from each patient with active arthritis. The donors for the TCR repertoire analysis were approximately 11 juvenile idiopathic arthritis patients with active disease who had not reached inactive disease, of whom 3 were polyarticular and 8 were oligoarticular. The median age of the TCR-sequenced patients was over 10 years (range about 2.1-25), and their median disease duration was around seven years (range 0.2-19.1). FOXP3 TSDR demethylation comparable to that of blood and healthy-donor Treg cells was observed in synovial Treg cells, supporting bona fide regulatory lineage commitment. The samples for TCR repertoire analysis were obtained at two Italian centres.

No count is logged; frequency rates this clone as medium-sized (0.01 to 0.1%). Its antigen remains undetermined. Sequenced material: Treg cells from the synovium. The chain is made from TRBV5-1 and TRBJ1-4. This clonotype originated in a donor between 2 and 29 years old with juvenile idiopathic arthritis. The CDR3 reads CASRRGVEEKLFF. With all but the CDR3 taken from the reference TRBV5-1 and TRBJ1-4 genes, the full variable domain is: KAGVTQTPRYLIKTRGQQVTLSCSPISGHRSVSWYQQTPGQGLQFLFEYFSETQRNKGNFPGRFSGRQFSNSRSEMNVSTLELGDSALYLCASRRGVEEKLFFGSGTQLSVL.